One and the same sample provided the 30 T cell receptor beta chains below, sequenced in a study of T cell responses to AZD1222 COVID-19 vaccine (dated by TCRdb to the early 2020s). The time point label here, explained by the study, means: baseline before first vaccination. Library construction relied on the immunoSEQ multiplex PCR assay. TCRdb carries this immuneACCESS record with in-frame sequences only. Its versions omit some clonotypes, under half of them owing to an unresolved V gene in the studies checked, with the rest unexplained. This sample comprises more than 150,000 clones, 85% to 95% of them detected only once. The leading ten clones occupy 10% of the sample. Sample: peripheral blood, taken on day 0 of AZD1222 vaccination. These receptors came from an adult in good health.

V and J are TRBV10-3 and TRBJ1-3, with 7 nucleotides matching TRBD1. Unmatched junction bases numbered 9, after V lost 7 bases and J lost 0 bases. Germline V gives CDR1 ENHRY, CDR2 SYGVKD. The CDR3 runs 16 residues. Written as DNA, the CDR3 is TGTGCCATCACCGGAGGACAGGCGATCTCTGGAAACACCATATATTTT. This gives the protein CAITGGQAISGNTIYF.

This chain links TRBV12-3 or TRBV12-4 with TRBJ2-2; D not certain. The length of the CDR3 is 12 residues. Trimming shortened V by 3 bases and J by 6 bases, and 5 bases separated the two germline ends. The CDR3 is CASSFYPGELFF. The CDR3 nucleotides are TGTGCCAGCAGTTTTTACCCCGGGGAGCTGTTTTTT.

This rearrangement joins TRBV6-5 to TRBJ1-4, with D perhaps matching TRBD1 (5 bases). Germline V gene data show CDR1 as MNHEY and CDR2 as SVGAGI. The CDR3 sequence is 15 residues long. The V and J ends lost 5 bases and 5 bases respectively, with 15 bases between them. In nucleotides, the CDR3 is TGTGCCAGCAGTCGGGGGGTCGAGAGGAATGAAAAACTGTTTTTT. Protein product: CASSRGVERNEKLFF.

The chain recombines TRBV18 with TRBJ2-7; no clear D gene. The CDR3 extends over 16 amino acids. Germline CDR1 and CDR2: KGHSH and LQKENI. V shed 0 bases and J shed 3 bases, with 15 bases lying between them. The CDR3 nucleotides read TGTGCCAGCTCACCACCAGGCATTCGGATAGGCTACGAGCAGTACTTC. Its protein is CASSPPGIRIGYEQYF.

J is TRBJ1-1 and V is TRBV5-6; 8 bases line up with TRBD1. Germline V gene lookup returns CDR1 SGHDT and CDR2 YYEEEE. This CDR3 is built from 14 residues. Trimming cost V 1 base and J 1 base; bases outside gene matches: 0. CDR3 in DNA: TGTGCCAGCAGCTTGACAGGGGGGAACACTGAAGCTTTCTTT. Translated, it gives CASSLTGGNTEAFF.

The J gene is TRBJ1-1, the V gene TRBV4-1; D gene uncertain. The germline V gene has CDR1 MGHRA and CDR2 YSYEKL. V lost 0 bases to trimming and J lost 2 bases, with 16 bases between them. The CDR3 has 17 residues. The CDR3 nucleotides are TGCGCCAGCAGCCAAGAACGAAGCCGAGGGCTAAACACTGAAGCTTTCTTT. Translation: CASSQERSRGLNTEAFF.

DNA for the CDR3: TGTGCCAGCAGCCCCTTAGACGGGTTAGCGGGAAGCTCCTACAATGAGCAGTTCTTC. It encodes CASSPLDGLAGSSYNEQFF. The J gene is TRBJ2-1, the V gene TRBV3-1 (or the pseudogene TRBV3-2); 8 nucleotides line up with TRBD2. The CDR3 covers 19 residues. Germline CDR1 and CDR2: LGHDT and YNNKEL (reference sequence). The trim removed 4 bases at V and 0 bases at J, leaving 14 bases unmatched.

The chain's CDR3 is CAWSDPREVGNTIYF. CDR3 sequence (DNA): TGTGCCTGGAGTGACCCCCGGGAAGTGGGAAACACCATATATTTT. The V and J genes are TRBV30 and TRBJ1-3, with unresolved D. Germline V gene sequence: CDR1 GTSNPN, CDR2 SVGIG (reference sequence). V was trimmed by 1 base and J by 4 bases, leaving 14 bases between them. The CDR3 length is 15 residues.

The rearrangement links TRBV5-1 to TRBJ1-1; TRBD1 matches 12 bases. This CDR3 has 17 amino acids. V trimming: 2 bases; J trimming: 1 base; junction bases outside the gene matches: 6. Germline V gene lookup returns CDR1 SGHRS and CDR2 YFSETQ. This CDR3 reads CASSLTGTGGWNTEAFF. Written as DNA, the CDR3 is TGCGCCAGCAGCTTAACCGGGACAGGGGGCTGGAACACTGAAGCTTTCTTT.

CDR3 protein: CASSNRYGSTEAFF. CDR3 coding DNA: TGTGCCAGCAGTAACAGGTATGGGAGCACTGAAGCTTTCTTT. The chain is built from TRBV21-1 and TRBJ1-1. TRBV21-1 is listed as a pseudogene. The CDR3 loop spans 14 amino acids.

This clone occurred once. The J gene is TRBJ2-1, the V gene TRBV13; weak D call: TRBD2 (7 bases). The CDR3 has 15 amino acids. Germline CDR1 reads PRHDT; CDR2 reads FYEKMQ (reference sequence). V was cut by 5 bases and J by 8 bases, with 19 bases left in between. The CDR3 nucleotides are TGTGCCAGCAGCCGGAGGGGGGGGCCTTTGGATGAGCAGTTCTTC. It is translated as CASSRRGGPLDEQFF.

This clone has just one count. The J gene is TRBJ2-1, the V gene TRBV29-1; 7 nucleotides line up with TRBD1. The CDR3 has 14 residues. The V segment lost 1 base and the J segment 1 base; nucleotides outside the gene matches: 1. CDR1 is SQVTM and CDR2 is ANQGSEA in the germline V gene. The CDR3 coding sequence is TGCAGCGTTGAAGTGGGACAGTCCTACAATGAGCAGTTCTTC. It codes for CSVEVGQSYNEQFF.

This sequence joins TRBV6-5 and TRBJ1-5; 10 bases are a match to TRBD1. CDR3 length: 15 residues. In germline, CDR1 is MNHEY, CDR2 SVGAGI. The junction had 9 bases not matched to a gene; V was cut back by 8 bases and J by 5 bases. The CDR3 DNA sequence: TGTGCCAGCGGGACAGGGGAGGGGAGCTATCAGCCCCAGCATTTT. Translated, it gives CASGTGEGSYQPQHF.

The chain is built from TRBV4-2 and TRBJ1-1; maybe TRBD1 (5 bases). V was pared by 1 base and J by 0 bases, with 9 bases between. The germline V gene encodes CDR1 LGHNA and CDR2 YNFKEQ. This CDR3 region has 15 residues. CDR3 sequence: CASSQVTGLNTEAFF. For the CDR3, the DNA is TGTGCCAGCAGCCAAGTCACAGGTCTGAACACTGAAGCTTTCTTT.

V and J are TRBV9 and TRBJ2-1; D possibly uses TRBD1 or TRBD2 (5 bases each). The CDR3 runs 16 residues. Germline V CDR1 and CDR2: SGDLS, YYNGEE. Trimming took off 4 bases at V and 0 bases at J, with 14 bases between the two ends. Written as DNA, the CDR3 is TGTGCCAGCAGCCCAAACTGGGGGAGCTCCTACAATGAGCAGTTCTTC. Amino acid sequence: CASSPNWGSSYNEQFF. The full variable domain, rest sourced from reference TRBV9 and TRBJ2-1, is DSGVTQTPKHLITATGQRVTLRCSPRSGDLSVYWYQQSLDQGLQFLIQYYNGEERAKGNILERFSAQQFPDLHSELNLSSLELGDSALYFCASSPNWGSSYNEQFFGPGTRLTVL.

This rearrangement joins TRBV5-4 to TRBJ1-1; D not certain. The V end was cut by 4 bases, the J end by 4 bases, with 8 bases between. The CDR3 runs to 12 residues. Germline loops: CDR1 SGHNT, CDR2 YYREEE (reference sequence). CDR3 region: CASSGPGTEAFF. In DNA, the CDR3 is TGTGCCAGCAGCGGACCAGGCACTGAAGCTTTCTTT.

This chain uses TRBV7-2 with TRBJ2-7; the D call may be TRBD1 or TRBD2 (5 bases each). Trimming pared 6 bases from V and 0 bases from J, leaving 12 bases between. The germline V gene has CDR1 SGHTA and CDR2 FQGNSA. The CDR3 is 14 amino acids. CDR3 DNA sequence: TGTGCCAGCAGGGGGGTACAAAGCTCCTACGAGCAGTACTTC. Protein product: CASRGVQSSYEQYF.

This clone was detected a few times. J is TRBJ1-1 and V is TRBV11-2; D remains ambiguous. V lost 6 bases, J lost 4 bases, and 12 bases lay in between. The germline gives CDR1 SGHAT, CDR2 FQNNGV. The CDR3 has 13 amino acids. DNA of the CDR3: TGTGCCAGCAGTTTTAAAGATGGCACTGAAGCTTTCTTT. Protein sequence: CASSFKDGTEAFF.

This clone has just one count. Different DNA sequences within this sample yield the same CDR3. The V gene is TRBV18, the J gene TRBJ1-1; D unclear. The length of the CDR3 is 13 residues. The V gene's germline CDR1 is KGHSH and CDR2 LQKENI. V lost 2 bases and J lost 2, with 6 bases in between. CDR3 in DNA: TGTGCCAGCTCACCAGGGAGTAACACTGAAGCTTTCTTT. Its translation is CASSPGSNTEAFF.

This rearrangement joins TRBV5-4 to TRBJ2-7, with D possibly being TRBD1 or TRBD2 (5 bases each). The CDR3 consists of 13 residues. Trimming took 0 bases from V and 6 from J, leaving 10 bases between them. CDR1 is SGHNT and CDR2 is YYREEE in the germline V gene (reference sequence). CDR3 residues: CASSLGGRAEQYV. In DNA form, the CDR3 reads TGTGCCAGCAGCTTGGGGGGACGGGCCGAGCAGTACGTC.

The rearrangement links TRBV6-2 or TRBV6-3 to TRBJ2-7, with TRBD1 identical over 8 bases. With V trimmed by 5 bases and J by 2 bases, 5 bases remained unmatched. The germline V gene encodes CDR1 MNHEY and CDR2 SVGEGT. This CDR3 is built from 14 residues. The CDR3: CASSTGQGAYEQYV. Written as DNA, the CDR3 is TGTGCCAGCAGTACAGGACAGGGAGCCTACGAGCAGTACGTC.

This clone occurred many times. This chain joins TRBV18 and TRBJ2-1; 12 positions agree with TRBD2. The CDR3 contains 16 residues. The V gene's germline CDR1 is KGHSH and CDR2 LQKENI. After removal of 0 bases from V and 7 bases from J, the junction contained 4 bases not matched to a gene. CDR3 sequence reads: CASSPPTSGGGNEQFF. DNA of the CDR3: TGTGCCAGCTCACCACCGACTAGCGGGGGAGGGAATGAGCAGTTCTTC.

The CDR3 DNA is TGTGCCACCAGCAGAGGAAGGGACAGCGGGCCCTACGAGCAGTACGTC. It is translated as CATSRGRDSGPYEQYV. The chain couples TRBV15 to TRBJ2-7, with D maybe TRBD1 (7 bases). Germline V gene sequence: CDR1 LNHNV, CDR2 YYDKDF (reference sequence). V was shortened by 1 base and J by 2 bases, with 15 bases between the two germline ends. This CDR3 comprises 16 residues.

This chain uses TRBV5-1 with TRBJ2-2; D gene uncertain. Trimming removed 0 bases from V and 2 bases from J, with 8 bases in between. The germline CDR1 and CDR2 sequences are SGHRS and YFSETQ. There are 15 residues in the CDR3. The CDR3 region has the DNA TGCGCCAGCAGCTTGGATGATTTTAACACCGGGGAGCTGTTTTTT. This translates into CASSLDDFNTGELFF. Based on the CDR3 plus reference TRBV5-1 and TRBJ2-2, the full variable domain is KAGVTQTPRYLIKTRGQQVTLSCSPISGHRSVSWYQQTPGQGLQFLFEYFSETQRNKGNFPGRFSGRQFSNSRSEMNVSTLELGDSALYLCASSLDDFNTGELFFGEGSRLTVL.

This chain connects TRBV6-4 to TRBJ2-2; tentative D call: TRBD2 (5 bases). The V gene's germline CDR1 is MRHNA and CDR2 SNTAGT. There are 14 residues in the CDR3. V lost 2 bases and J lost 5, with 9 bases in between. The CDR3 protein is CASSDIPGTGELFF. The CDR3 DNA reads TGTGCCAGCAGTGACATTCCGGGGACCGGGGAGCTGTTTTTT.

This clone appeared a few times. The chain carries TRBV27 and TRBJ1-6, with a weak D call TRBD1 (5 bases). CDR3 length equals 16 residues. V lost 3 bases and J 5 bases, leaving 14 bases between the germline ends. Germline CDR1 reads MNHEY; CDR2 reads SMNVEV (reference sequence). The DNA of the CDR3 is TGTGCCAGCAGTTTCGAGGCAGGGACGCATAATTCACCCCTCCACTTT. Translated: CASSFEAGTHNSPLHF.

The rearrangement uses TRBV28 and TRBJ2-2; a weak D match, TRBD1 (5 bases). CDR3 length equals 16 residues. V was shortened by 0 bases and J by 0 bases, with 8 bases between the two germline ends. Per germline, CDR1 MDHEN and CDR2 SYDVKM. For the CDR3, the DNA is TGTGCCAGCAGTTTATGGGCGACAGCGAACACCGGGGAGCTGTTTTTT. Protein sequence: CASSLWATANTGELFF.

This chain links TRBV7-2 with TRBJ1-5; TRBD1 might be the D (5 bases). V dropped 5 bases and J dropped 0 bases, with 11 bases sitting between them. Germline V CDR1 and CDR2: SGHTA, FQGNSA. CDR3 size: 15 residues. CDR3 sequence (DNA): TGTGCCAGCAGCCTGGGGGGGGGTAGCAATCAGCCCCAGCATTTT. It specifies CASSLGGGSNQPQHF.

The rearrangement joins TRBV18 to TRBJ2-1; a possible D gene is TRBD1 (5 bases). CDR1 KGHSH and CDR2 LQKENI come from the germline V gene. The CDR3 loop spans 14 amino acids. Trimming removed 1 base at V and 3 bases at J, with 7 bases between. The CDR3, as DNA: TGTGCCAGCTCACCACAGCAGGGCTACAATGAGCAGTTCTTC. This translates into CASSPQQGYNEQFF.

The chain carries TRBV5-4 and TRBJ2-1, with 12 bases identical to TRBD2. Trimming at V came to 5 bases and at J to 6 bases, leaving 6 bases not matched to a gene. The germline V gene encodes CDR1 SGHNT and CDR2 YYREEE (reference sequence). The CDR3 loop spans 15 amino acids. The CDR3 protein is CASSPSGRALNEQFF. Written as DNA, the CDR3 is TGTGCCAGCAGTCCTAGCGGGAGGGCCCTCAATGAGCAGTTCTTC.